These 11 T cell receptor beta chains were sequenced from one sample in a study of glioma-infiltrating T cells after dendritic cell vaccination. The time point denotes: after dendritic cell vaccination, including at tumor progression/relapse. TCRdb's table, derived via immunoSEQ multiplex PCR, lists solely in-frame clones and lacks some. This table has 50,000 to 60,000 clones, approximately 83% appearing once. The specimen comprised blood, sampled after dendritic cell vaccination. The receptors were sampled from a human donor with glioblastoma.

The gene calls are TRBV2 and TRBJ2-2; 10 bases map to TRBD1. The V gene end was trimmed by 6 bases and the J gene end by 4 bases; junction bases not matched to a gene: 8. This CDR3 region has 16 residues. Germline lookup yields CDR1 SNHLY and CDR2 FYNNEI. CDR3 sequence (DNA): TGTGCCAGCAGCCTGACAGGGGGCGAGGGCACCGGGGAGCTGTTTTTT. Its translation: CASSLTGGEGTGELFF.

This sequence joins TRBV5-6 and TRBJ1-2, with 8 bases that match TRBD1. V shed 4 bases, J shed 3 bases, and the junction held 5 bases outside the gene matches. In germline, CDR1 is SGHDT, CDR2 YYEEEE. CDR3 length: 14 amino acids. CDR3 amino acids: CASSAGQGHYGYTF. The CDR3 DNA reads TGTGCCAGCAGCGCCGGACAGGGTCACTATGGCTACACCTTC.

The rearrangement links TRBV5-1 to TRBJ2-2; possibly TRBD2 for D (6 bases). CDR3 length: 16 residues. V was shortened by 1 base and J by 4 bases, with 14 bases between the two germline ends. In germline, CDR1 is SGHRS, CDR2 YFSETQ. The CDR3 coding sequence is TGCGCCAGCAGCTTGCGAATACGGGGGTCCACCGGGGAGCTGTTTTTT. Amino acids: CASSLRIRGSTGELFF.

The chain has TRBV4-2 and TRBJ2-1, with 8 bases fitting TRBD2. This CDR3 has 17 residues. Germline values: CDR1 LGHNA, CDR2 YNFKEQ. Trimming took 3 bases from V and 0 from J; bases not matched to a gene: 7. CDR3 region: CASSHRPSGGSYNEQFF. The DNA for the CDR3 is TGTGCCAGCAGCCACAGACCGAGCGGGGGCTCCTACAATGAGCAGTTCTTC.

The gene calls are TRBV5-6 and TRBJ2-7; 9 nucleotides match TRBD1. Germline-derived CDR1 and CDR2 are SGHDT and YYEEEE. Germline trimming cut 4 bases from V and 2 bases from J; bases unmatched to any gene: 4. This CDR3 is built from 14 residues. The CDR3 spells CASSTDRGTYEQYF. CDR3 coding DNA: TGTGCCAGCAGCACAGACAGGGGGACCTACGAGCAGTACTTC.

This sequence joins TRBV7-2 and TRBJ2-3; D might be TRBD2 (6 bases). CDR3 length: 15 amino acids. Germline-derived CDR1 and CDR2 are SGHTA and FQGNSA. The V and J ends lost 1 base and 4 bases respectively, with 12 bases between them. Here the CDR3 DNA reads TGTGCCAGCAGCTTAGGGCGGGACTTATCAGATACGCAGTATTTT. Residues: CASSLGRDLSDTQYF.

The V and J genes are TRBV15 and TRBJ2-5; TRBD1 aligns across 11 bases. Judging by the DNA end, TRBJ2-7 fits better; the J call may be wrong. Germline-derived CDR1 and CDR2 are LNHNV and YYDKDF (reference sequence). This CDR3 spans 16 amino acids. CDR3 DNA sequence: TGTGCCACCAGCAGGGGACAGGGGGTTGGGACCTACGAGCAGTACTTC. Protein: CATSRGQGVGTYEQYF.

The chain links TRBV4-3 to TRBJ2-7; 7 positions agree with TRBD2. Germline V gives CDR1 LGHNA, CDR2 YSLEER. The J segment lost 5 bases and the V segment lost 4 bases, leaving 11 bases of the junction unmatched. This CDR3 is 15 amino acids long. The CDR3 DNA reads TGCGCCAGCAGCCTCGCTTGGCGGGGGAGTGACGAGCAGTACTTC. This encodes CASSLAWRGSDEQYF.

The V call is TRBV5-1, the J call TRBJ2-3; 8 bases are shared with TRBD1. Looked up from germline, CDR1 is SGHRS and CDR2 is YFSETQ. The CDR3 length is 14 residues. V shed 4 bases, J shed 4 bases, and the junction held 5 bases outside the gene matches. The CDR3: CASSLTTGADTQYF. CDR3 sequence (DNA): TGCGCCAGCAGCCTGACGACAGGGGCAGATACGCAGTATTTT.

CDR3 protein: CASSQVRRDEAFF. CDR3 bases: TGCGCCAGCAGCCAAGTTCGCAGGGATGAAGCTTTCTTT. The V and J genes are TRBV4-1 and TRBJ1-1; the D gene is possibly TRBD1 (5 bases). The CDR3 sequence is 13 residues long. The V gene lost 1 base and the J gene lost 7 bases, with 10 bases spanning the gap. CDR1 MGHRA and CDR2 YSYEKL come from the germline V gene.

The V call is TRBV10-3, the J call TRBJ1-1, with D tentatively TRBD1 (5 bases). V gave up 6 bases and J gave up 4 bases, with 21 bases separating them. This CDR3 has 16 amino acids. Per the germline V gene, CDR1 is ENHRY and CDR2 is SYGVKD. The CDR3 nucleotides read TGTGCCATCAGGGGGCCCGAAGTCGGGGGAGGCACTGAAGCTTTCTTT. It is translated as CAIRGPEVGGGTEAFF.